Included here is one TCR beta chain sequence, with context. Its target is not known. Other DNA sequences of this sample code for an identical CDR3. The PCR made use of 60 Vbeta and 13 Jbeta primers. As handled by the study authors: Approximately 9.9 million of tens of millions of unique TCR beta chains were shared, per a later count. Assay: immunoSEQ multiplex PCR; the TCRdb copy retains only in-frame clones and omits some. That table gives V, J and clone size, and the DNA gave D and trimming. The data show around 140,000 clones, 78% seen once. This record comes from a study of cytomegalovirus exposure and HLA in healthy donors. With 4 bases clipped from V and 4 bases from J, the junction kept 5 bases outside the gene matches. This CDR3 is 15 amino acids long. Germline CDR1 and CDR2: SEHNR and FQNEAQ (reference sequence). Study outcomes and limitations: Accurate prediction of most subjects' HLA-A and HLA-B alleles from TCR beta sequences was reported. Diagnosis of cytomegalovirus status made by the classifier reportedly showed high specificity and sensitivity.

The receptor was derived from a woman between 18 and 29 years old in good health and CMV-seropositive. This chain joins TRBV7-9 and TRBJ1-3; 9 bases are shared with TRBD1. Sample: PBMCs. The CDR3 DNA is TGTGCCAGCAGCTCGGGGACAGGGCCCGGAAACACCATATATTTT. Translation gives CASSSGTGPGNTIYF.